This TCR beta chain is drawn from a study of shared clonotypes between healthy human individuals. Some clones are missing from TCRdb's copy, which holds only in-frame ones; the method was immunoSEQ multiplex PCR. This sample has about 2 million clones, with roughly 94% found just once. V lost 2 bases and J lost 4, with 6 bases in between. This CDR3 region has 13 residues. The germline V gene has CDR1 MNHNS and CDR2 SASEGT. The sample holds one count of this clone. The sample carries other DNA sequences with the same CDR3. Sequenced input: naive CD4+ T cells sorted from blood. Subset noted: CD45RA+ positively selected. This chain uses TRBV6-1 with TRBJ1-5, with no clear D. The clonotype was recovered from a man younger than 35 in good health. The DNA of the CDR3 is TGTGCCAGCAGTGAAACGCTTAATCAGCCCCAGCATTTT. Translation gives CASSETLNQPQHF.